This T cell receptor beta chain was recovered during a study of blood T cell repertoires in COVID-19. Overall study context: COVID-19 samples from acute and convalescent phases originated in the United States, Italy and Spain. PBMCs, B-cell-depleted T cells, or T cells were the source of the cDNA or gDNA that made up the material.

The CDR3 totals 14 residues. The ends were cut back, 10 bases at V and 1 base at J, with 16 bases in the middle. CDR1 LNHDA and CDR2 SQIVND come from the germline V gene (reference sequence). The authors' processing: Nucleated cell counts were estimated from reference gene primer amplification. This table comes from immunoSEQ multiplex PCR, and its TCRdb copy is limited to in-frame clones, with some not included. Clone size and V and J calls were adopted from that table, with D and trimming inferred from the DNA. The table shows around 190,000 clones, with about 80% occurring only once. The chain is built from TRBV19 and TRBJ1-1; D remains unclear. This TCR was recovered from a man between 60 and 75 years old with acute or convalescent COVID-19. What was sequenced was peripheral blood. In DNA, the CDR3 is TGTGCCACCCGGGAAGGGCCGGGGAACACTGAAGCTTTCTTT. Protein product: CATREGPGNTEAFF. The full variable domain, completed using reference TRBV19 and TRBJ1-1, is DGGITQSPKYLFRKEGQNVTLSCEQNLNHDAMYWYRQDPGQGLRLIYYSQIVNDFQKGDIAEGYSVSREKKESFPLTVTSAQKNPTAFYLCATREGPGNTEAFFGQGTRLTVV.